Each of the 7 T cell receptor beta chains below was sequenced from the same sample in a study of cytomegalovirus exposure and HLA in healthy donors. Primers included in the PCR were 60 Vbeta and 13 Jbeta primers. Measured with immunoSEQ multiplex PCR; TCRdb has only the in-frame clones, and not every one. The sample yields some 150,000 clones, over 60% seen once. The material sequenced was PBMCs. These receptors came from a woman aged 25-40 years in good health and CMV-seropositive.

The CDR3 nucleotides read TGTGCCAGCAGGAGTAGAGTAGACAGTAACTATGGCTACACCTTC. This codes for CASRSRVDSNYGYTF. The chain has TRBV6-6 and TRBJ1-2; a weak D match, TRBD1 (5 bases). The CDR3 is made up of 15 amino acids. V lost 6 bases and J lost 1, with 15 bases in between. CDR1 MNHNY and CDR2 SVGAGI come from the germline V gene (reference sequence).

This clone was seen a few times. This chain uses TRBV11-3 with TRBJ2-3; tentative D call: TRBD2 (5 bases). Germline V gene data show CDR1 as SGHNT and CDR2 as YENEEA. V was pared by 1 base and J by 1 base, with 15 bases between. The CDR3 spans 17 residues. CDR3 region: CASSLGEWHEGTDTQYF. The CDR3 coding sequence is TGTGCCAGCAGCTTAGGGGAGTGGCATGAAGGCACAGATACGCAGTATTTT.

The chain combines TRBV30 with TRBJ2-1; TRBD2 matches at 8 bases. This CDR3 is 15 amino acids long. The J segment lost 7 bases and the V segment lost 0 bases, leaving 8 bases of the junction unmatched. The germline V gene has CDR1 GTSNPN and CDR2 SVGIG (reference sequence). The CDR3: CAWSVRGGLGNEQFF. CDR3 DNA: TGTGCCTGGAGTGTTCGGGGGGGGCTCGGAAATGAGCAGTTCTTC.

V and J are TRBV28 and TRBJ2-7; 7 nucleotides agree with TRBD1. V lost 6 bases to trimming and J lost 1 base; unmatched junction nucleotides: 15. Looked up from germline, CDR1 is MDHEN and CDR2 is SYDVKM. This CDR3 has 17 residues. CDR3 nucleotides: TGTGCCAGCAGATCCGCCATAACAGGGGTTCGGTCCTACGAGCAGTACTTC. This encodes CASRSAITGVRSYEQYF.

A note on this clone: Other DNA sequences in the sample encode the same CDR3. V is TRBV2 and J is TRBJ2-7; no firm D call. Germline V gives CDR1 SNHLY, CDR2 FYNNEI. The V gene lost 4 bases and the J gene lost 2 bases, with 3 bases spanning the gap. This CDR3 has 11 residues. The CDR3 reads CASSVTYEQYF. CDR3 sequence (DNA): TGTGCCAGCAGTGTAACCTACGAGCAGTACTTC.

V gene TRBV28 combines with J gene TRBJ2-6; possibly TRBD2 for D (7 bases). CDR3 length: 20 amino acids. V gave up 6 bases and J gave up 0 bases, with 24 bases separating them. CDR1 and CDR2 from the germline V gene are MDHEN and SYDVKM. As DNA, the CDR3 is TGTGCCAGCAGGGTGCTCGGCCTGGGGGGGCGCTCCTCTGGGGCCAACGTCCTGACTTTC. It is translated as CASRVLGLGGRSSGANVLTF.

There are a few counts of this clone. In nucleotides, the CDR3 is TGTGCCAGCAGGACGGGACAGGCATTCTCTGGAAACACCATATATTTT. This encodes CASRTGQAFSGNTIYF. This chain links TRBV28 with TRBJ1-3; 8 nucleotides agree with TRBD1. This CDR3 is 16 amino acids long. Germline V gives CDR1 MDHEN, CDR2 SYDVKM. With 6 bases clipped from V and 0 bases from J, the junction kept 7 bases outside the gene matches.